This TCR beta chain was captured in a study of blood T cell repertoires in COVID-19. In the study overall: Sample material is recorded as cDNA or gDNA derived from T cells, B-cell-depleted T cells, or PBMCs.

Data came from immunoSEQ multiplex PCR; TCRdb stores just in-frame clones and leaves some out. Of about 180,000 clones in the sample, 80% to 90% were seen once. What was sequenced was peripheral blood. The sequence came from a middle-aged man with active or convalescent COVID-19.

CDR3 DNA: TGTGCCATCAGTGACTTGGGGCACCGTAACAATGAGCAGTTCTTC. Encoded protein: CAISDLGHRNNEQFF. This chain connects TRBV10-3 to TRBJ2-1; weak D call: TRBD1 (5 bases). Germline assignment: CDR1 ENHRY and CDR2 SYGVKD. The CDR3 totals 15 residues. Trimming took off 3 bases at V and 5 bases at J, with 14 bases between the two ends.